A selection of T cell receptor beta chains follows, all from one sample in a study of blood T cell repertoires in COVID-19. The repertoire was sequenced with immunoSEQ multiplex PCR; TCRdb's copy has only in-frame clones and lacks some. This sample has under 200,000 clones, with approximately 79% found just once. Specimen: PBMCs or T cells enriched from blood (not recorded which). The source of these receptors is a woman aged 70 to 79 in a cohort exposed to, infected with or recovered from COVID-19 (not recorded which). Both conserved end residues are part of each CDR3. D genes are given only for firm matches. The size field is filled for only some rows; it gives once, few, many or a size class.

clone_size | j_call | v_call | d_call | cdr3_nt | cdr3_aa
- | TRBJ2-5 | TRBV28 | TRBD2 | TGTGCCAGCAGTTCATTACTAGCGGGGCCGTTGTACCAAGAGACCCAGTACTTC | CASSSLLAGPLYQETQYF
- | TRBJ1-5 | TRBV30 | - | TGTGCCTGGAATTCACAGGGTAATATTCAGCCCCAGCATTTT | CAWNSQGNIQPQHF
- | TRBJ1-2 | TRBV7-2 | TRBD1 | TGTGCCAGCAGCTTAGGAGGGGGCCAAGGCTACACCTTC | CASSLGGGQGYTF
- | TRBJ2-1 | TRBV9 | - | TGTGCCAGCAGCGAACAGATAATGGATGAGCAGTTCTTC | CASSEQIMDEQFF
- | TRBJ2-7 | TRBV15 | - | TGTGCCACCAGCAGAGATTTTCGGGACGAGCAGTACTTC | CATSRDFRDEQYF
- | TRBJ2-7 | TRBV6-5 | TRBD1 | TGTGCCAGCAGTTACGTGGGACAGGGGTCCTACGAGCAGTACTTC | CASSYVGQGSYEQYF
- | TRBJ1-3 | TRBV3-1/TRBV3-2 | - | TGTGCCAGCAGCCAAGAAGGAGGTGGAAACACCATATATTTT | CASSQEGGGNTIYF
- | TRBJ2-1 | TRBV7-8 | - | TGTGCCAGCAGCTTAGATAGTGGCAGGCGGTTCTTC | CASSLDSGRRFF
- | TRBJ1-2 | TRBV19 | TRBD1 | TGTGCCAGTAGTCAGGGGGCGGACTATGGCTACACCTTC | CASSQGADYGYTF
- | TRBJ1-4 | TRBV7-9 | - | TGTGCCAGCAGCTTCGGGTACACCCCTAATGAAAAACTGTTTTTT | CASSFGYTPNEKLFF
- | TRBJ1-2 | TRBV5-4 | TRBD1 | TGTGCCAGCAGCAGGACAGGCTATGGCTACACCTTC | CASSRTGYGYTF
- | TRBJ1-1 | TRBV10-3 | - | TGTGCCATCAGTGTTACAGGGAACACTGAAGCTTTCTTT | CAISVTGNTEAFF
- | TRBJ2-1 | TRBV28 | TRBD2 | TGTGCCAGCAGTTTCTCGGGGGCGGGAGGAATGAATGAGCAGTTCTTC | CASSFSGAGGMNEQFF
few | TRBJ1-2 | TRBV7-8 | - | TGTGCCAGCAGCTTAGCGCGTACTAACTATGGCTACACCTTC | CASSLARTNYGYTF
- | TRBJ1-2 | TRBV2 | - | TGTGCCAGCAGTGAAGGCCAGTACTATGGCTACACCTTC | CASSEGQYYGYTF
- | TRBJ2-1 | TRBV28 | - | TGTGCCAGCTGCCCAGGGGGGAACAATGAGCAGTTCTTC | CASCPGGNNEQFF
- | TRBJ2-5 | TRBV18 | TRBD1 | TGTGCCAGCTCACCATTCGCACCCCGACAGGGGGAGACCCAGTACTTC | CASSPFAPRQGETQYF
- | TRBJ1-1 | TRBV12-3/TRBV12-4 | TRBD1 | TGTGCCAGCACAGGACAGGGGTTCACTGAAGCTTTCTTT | CASTGQGFTEAFF
- | TRBJ2-7 | TRBV2 | - | TGTGCCAGCAGTGAAGAAGTATCAGCCTACGAGCAGTACTTC | CASSEEVSAYEQYF
once | TRBJ2-7 | TRBV7-2 | TRBD2 | TGTGCCAGCAGCGGTAGCGGGAGGATCTACGAGCAGTACTTC | CASSGSGRIYEQYF
- | TRBJ2-3 | TRBV2 | TRBD2 | TGTGCCAGCACTTGGACTAGCGGGGGCACAGATACGCAGTATTTT | CASTWTSGGTDTQYF
- | TRBJ1-5 | TRBV19 | - | TGTGCCAGTACCCCGGGGTGGAGTTATAGCAATCAGCCCCAGCATTTT | CASTPGWSYSNQPQHF
- | TRBJ2-3 | TRBV5-4 | - | TGTGCCAGCAGGGTGGGAGGCACAGATACGCAGTATTTT | CASRVGGTDTQYF
- | TRBJ2-7 | TRBV10-1 | - | TGCGCCAGCAGTGTGCTGGGCTACTACGAGCAGTACTTC | CASSVLGYYEQYF
- | TRBJ2-5 | TRBV2 | TRBD2 | TGTGCCAGCAGGGGACTAGCGGGAGCTGAGACCCAGTACTTC | CASRGLAGAETQYF
- | TRBJ1-1 | TRBV5-1 | - | TGCGCCAGCAGCCCGGAACGGGGGACTGAAGCTTTCTTT | CASSPERGTEAFF
- | TRBJ1-4 | TRBV28 | - | TGTGCCAGCACCCTAGGAGGAGCGGCTAATGAAAAACTGTTTTTT | CASTLGGAANEKLFF
- | TRBJ2-5 | TRBV24-1 | TRBD1 | TGTGCCACCAGTGGGGGACAGGGCTTTCAAGAGACCCAGTACTTC | CATSGGQGFQETQYF
- | TRBJ2-1 | TRBV14 | TRBD2 | TGTGCCAGCAGCCAACGAGGAGTAGCGGGAGTAAACGAGCAGTTCTTC | CASSQRGVAGVNEQFF
- | TRBJ1-6 | TRBV6-5 | - | TGTGCCAGCAGGAGGGAGCATTCACCCCTCCACTTT | CASRREHSPLHF
once | TRBJ1-2 | TRBV3-1/TRBV3-2 | - | TGTGCCAGCAGCCCGATCGGACAGAGCTACACCTTC | CASSPIGQSYTF
- | TRBJ2-1 | TRBV11-2 | TRBD2 | TGTGCCAGCAGCTTAGGCGGGAGCGCCTACAATGAGCAGTTCTTC | CASSLGGSAYNEQFF
- | TRBJ1-4 | TRBV9 | TRBD1 | TGTGCCAGCAGCGTCGGACAGGGCAGTACTAATGAAAAACTGTTTTTT | CASSVGQGSTNEKLFF
- | TRBJ1-6 | TRBV27 | - | TGTGCCAGCAGTTCCTTTGACAGCTCCTATAATTCACCCCTCCACTTT | CASSSFDSSYNSPLHF
- | TRBJ2-7 | TRBV6-5 | - | TGTGCCAGCAGCTCAGGACAAGACTACGAGCAGTACTTC | CASSSGQDYEQYF
- | TRBJ2-1 | TRBV20-1 | - | TGCAGTGCTAGCTTAAATGAGCAGTTCTTC | CSASLNEQFF
- | TRBJ2-5 | TRBV2 | - | TGTGCCAGCAGTGGGGGGGACAGCAAAGAGACCCAGTACTTC | CASSGGDSKETQYF
- | TRBJ2-1 | TRBV28 | - | TGTGCCAGCAGTCCCAGACTAGGGCCCTCCTACAATGAGCAGTTCTTC | CASSPRLGPSYNEQFF
- | TRBJ1-5 | TRBV24-1 | - | TGTGCCACCAGTGTTGAGGGACAGCCCCAGCATTTT | CATSVEGQPQHF
- | TRBJ2-6 | TRBV5-4 | - | TGTGCCAGCAGCTCAAGCATCTCGGGTCCCAACTCTGGGGCCAACGTCCTGACTTTC | CASSSSISGPNSGANVLTF
- | TRBJ1-5 | TRBV12-3/TRBV12-4 | - | TGTGCCAGCAGCCCGGGAGACCGCGACCAGCATTTT | CASSPGDRDQHF
- | TRBJ1-3 | TRBV28 | TRBD1 | TGTGCCAGCAGCCTGGACAGGGCTGGAAACACCATATATTTT | CASSLDRAGNTIYF
- | TRBJ2-5 | TRBV7-8 | TRBD2 | TGTGCCAGCAGCTTTGGGGGGGGAGAGACCCAGTACTTC | CASSFGGGETQYF
once | TRBJ1-2 | TRBV5-1 | TRBD1 | TGCGCCAGCAGCTTAGGGGGCCGGGATTATGGCTACACCTTC | CASSLGGRDYGYTF
- | TRBJ1-2 | TRBV6-1 | TRBD1 | TGTGCCAGCAGTGAAGGAAGGGGACAGGGGTTCTATGGCTACACCTTC | CASSEGRGQGFYGYTF
- | TRBJ2-5 | TRBV10-3 | TRBD2 | TGTGCCATCAGTACACTAGCGGGAGAAGAGACCCAGTACTTC | CAISTLAGEETQYF
- | TRBJ2-3 | TRBV5-1 | - | TGCGCCAGCAGCCCTGGGACTTTCACAGATACGCAGTATTTT | CASSPGTFTDTQYF
- | TRBJ2-3 | TRBV3-1/TRBV3-2 | TRBD2 | TGTGCCAGCAGCCAGAGGTCAGGGACTAGCGGGAGGGAGGACACAGATACGCAGTATTTT | CASSQRSGTSGREDTDTQYF
- | TRBJ2-1 | TRBV11-3 | TRBD2 | TGTGCCAGCAGCACTAGCGGGAGGGACGAGCAGTTCTTC | CASSTSGRDEQFF
- | TRBJ2-1 | TRBV7-9 | - | TGTGCCAGCAGCTTGGACATCAGGGCTACGTACAATGAGCAGTTCTTC | CASSLDIRATYNEQFF
- | TRBJ2-7 | TRBV20-1 | TRBD2 | TGCAGTGCTAGTCGTCCTAGCGGGGAGTACGAGCAGTACTTC | CSASRPSGEYEQYF
- | TRBJ1-1 | TRBV5-1 | TRBD1 | TGCGCCAGCAGCTTGCTTGGACAGGGGAGTGTGGACACTGAAGCTTTCTTT | CASSLLGQGSVDTEAFF
- | TRBJ2-2 | TRBV10-3 | TRBD1 | TGTGCCATCAGGACAGGGGCCGGGGAGCTGTTTTTT | CAIRTGAGELFF
- | TRBJ2-7 | TRBV4-1 | - | TGCGCCAGCAGCCAAGGACTAGGAACGGACTACGAGCAGTACTTC | CASSQGLGTDYEQYF
- | TRBJ1-1 | TRBV19 | - | TGTGCCAGTAGTACTCCCGGGATGAACACTGAAGCTTTCTTT | CASSTPGMNTEAFF
- | TRBJ2-3 | TRBV12-3/TRBV12-4 | TRBD2 | TGTGCCAGCCATAGCGGGCCTGGGAAGTATTTT | CASHSGPGKYF